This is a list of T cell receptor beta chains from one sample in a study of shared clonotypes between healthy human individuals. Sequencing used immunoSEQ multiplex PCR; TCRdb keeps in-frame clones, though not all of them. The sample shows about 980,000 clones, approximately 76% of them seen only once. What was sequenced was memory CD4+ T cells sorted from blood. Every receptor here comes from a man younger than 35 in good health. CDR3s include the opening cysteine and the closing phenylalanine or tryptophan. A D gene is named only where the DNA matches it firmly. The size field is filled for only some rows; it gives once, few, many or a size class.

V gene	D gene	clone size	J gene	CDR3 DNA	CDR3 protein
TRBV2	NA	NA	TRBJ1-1	TGTGCCAGCAGCACAGGGAGGAAAACTGAAGCTTTCTTT	CASSTGRKTEAFF
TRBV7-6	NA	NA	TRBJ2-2	TGTGCCAGCAGGCGGGGCCGGGACCCTAACACCGGGGAGCTGTTTTTT	CASRRGRDPNTGELFF
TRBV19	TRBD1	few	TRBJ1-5	TGTGCCAGTAGTATTGGGCAGGGGGCTTTCGGCAATCAGCCCCAGCATTTT	CASSIGQGAFGNQPQHF
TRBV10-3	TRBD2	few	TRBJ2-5	TGTGCCACAGGGACTAGCGGGTCGCAAGAGACCCAGTACTTC	CATGTSGSQETQYF
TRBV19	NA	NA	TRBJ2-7	TGTGCCAGTAGTACAATGTACGAGCAGTACTTC	CASSTMYEQYF
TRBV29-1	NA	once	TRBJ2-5	TGCAGCGTTACATTGACCGGGACTCTTCAAGAGACCCAGTACTTC	CSVTLTGTLQETQYF
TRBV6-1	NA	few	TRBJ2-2	TGTGCCAGCTGTACAGGGAGGTCCGGGGAGCTGTTTTTT	CASCTGRSGELFF
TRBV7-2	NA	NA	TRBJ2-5	TGTGCCAGCAGCTCACTAGTGCCCCAAGAGACCCAGTACTTC	CASSSLVPQETQYF
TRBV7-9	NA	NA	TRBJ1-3	TGTGCCAGCAGTCCCCCGAGCTCTGGAAACACCATATATTTT	CASSPPSSGNTIYF
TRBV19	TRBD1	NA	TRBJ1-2	TGTGCCAGTAGTATGGATGACAGGGGAAACTATGGCTACACCTTC	CASSMDDRGNYGYTF
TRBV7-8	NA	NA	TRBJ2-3	TGTGCCAGCAGCTTAGGTATGGGGTCGCCAGATACGCAGTATTTT	CASSLGMGSPDTQYF
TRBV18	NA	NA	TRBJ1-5	TGTGCCAGCTCACCAGTAAGTAGCAATCAGCCCCAGCATTTT	CASSPVSSNQPQHF
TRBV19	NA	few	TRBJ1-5	TGTGCCAGTTCGTTCGGACAACTTCAGCCCCAGCATTTT	CASSFGQLQPQHF
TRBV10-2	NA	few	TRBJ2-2	TGCGCCAGCTCGAACACCGGGGAGCTGTTTTTT	CASSNTGELFF
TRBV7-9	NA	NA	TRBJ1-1	TGTGCCAGCAGCCCCAGCGGCGGGGGCTCTGAAGCTTTCTTT	CASSPSGGGSEAFF
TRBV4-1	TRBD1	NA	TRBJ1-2	TGCGCCAGCGGTGGGCGGACAGGGGACTATGGCTACACCTTC	CASGGRTGDYGYTF
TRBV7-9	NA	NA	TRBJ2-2	TGTGCCAGCAGCTTACCTTCTTCTACCGGGGAGCTGTTTTTT	CASSLPSSTGELFF
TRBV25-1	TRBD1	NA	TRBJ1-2	TGTGCCAGCAGTCAGGGACAGTACAACTATGGCTACACCTTC	CASSQGQYNYGYTF
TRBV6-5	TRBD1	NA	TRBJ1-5	TGTGCCAGCAGTCCGGACAGGGGGCAGCAGCCCCAGCATTTT	CASSPDRGQQPQHF
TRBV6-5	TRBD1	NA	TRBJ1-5	TGTGCCAGCAGTGGACAGGAAGATCAGCCCCAGCATTTT	CASSGQEDQPQHF
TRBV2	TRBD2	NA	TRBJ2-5	TGTGCCAGCAGTGAAGGAGTGGTGTCTAGCGGGGGGAAAGAGACCCAGTACTTC	CASSEGVVSSGGKETQYF
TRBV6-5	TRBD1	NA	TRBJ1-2	TGTGCCAGCACCTTTCGGACAGGGGGGGGAGGCTACACCTTC	CASTFRTGGGGYTF
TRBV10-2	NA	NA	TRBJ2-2	TGCGCCAGCAGTGACCCATACGGTAGCGGTCCGACCGGGGAGCTGTTTTTT	CASSDPYGSGPTGELFF
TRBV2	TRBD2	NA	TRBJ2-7	TGTGCCAGCAGTGGGACTAGCGGGGGGTTCGCCGAGCAGTACTTC	CASSGTSGGFAEQYF
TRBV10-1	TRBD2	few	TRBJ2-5	TGCGCCAGCAGTCCGACGGGGACTAGCGGACAAGAGACCCAGTACTTC	CASSPTGTSGQETQYF
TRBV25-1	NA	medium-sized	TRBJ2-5	TGTGCCAGCAGCCCCGGGGGGACCCAGTACTTC	CASSPGGTQYF
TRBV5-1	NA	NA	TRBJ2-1	TGCGCCAGCAGCTTGGTGGTGGGAGCAAGGAATGAGCAGTTCTTC	CASSLVVGARNEQFF
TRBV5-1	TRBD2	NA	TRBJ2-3	TGCGCCAGCAGCTTGGGGGAGGCGGGAGTCGCTGGGGATACGCAGTATTTT	CASSLGEAGVAGDTQYF
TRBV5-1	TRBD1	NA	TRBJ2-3	TGCGCCAGCAACAGGGGGCAAGATACGCAGTATTTT	CASNRGQDTQYF
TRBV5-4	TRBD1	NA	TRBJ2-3	TGTGCCAGCAGCCCCGGGACAGGGGAGTCAGATACGCAGTATTTT	CASSPGTGESDTQYF
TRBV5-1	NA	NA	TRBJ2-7	TGCGCCAGCAGCTTGGGGATGGTTACCTACGAGCAGTACTTC	CASSLGMVTYEQYF
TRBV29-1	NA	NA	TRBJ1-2	TGCAGCGTTGATGACGTGAGGACGGGCTACACCTTC	CSVDDVRTGYTF
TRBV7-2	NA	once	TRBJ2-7	TGTGCCAGCAGCTCCGACAGGTACGAGCAGTACTTC	CASSSDRYEQYF
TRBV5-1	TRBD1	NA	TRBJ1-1	TGCGCCAGCAGCTTGGGGAAGACAGGGGAAGGAGTTGGTAACACTGAAGCTTTCTTT	CASSLGKTGEGVGNTEAFF
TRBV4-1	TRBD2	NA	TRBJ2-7	TGCGCCAGCAGCCAAGTGGTTAGCGGGAGGGCCGGGATATACGAGCAGTACTTC	CASSQVVSGRAGIYEQYF
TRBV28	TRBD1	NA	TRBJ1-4	TGTGCCATCGGAGGGGGCGCAGAGGGAGGAAAACTGTTTTTT	CAIGGGAEGGKLFF
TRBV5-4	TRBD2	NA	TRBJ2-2	TGTGCCAGCAGCTTGTTTAGCGGGGGGGCCGGCACCGGGGAGCTGTTTTTT	CASSLFSGGAGTGELFF
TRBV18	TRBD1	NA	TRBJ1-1	TGTGCCAGCTCACCGGACAGGGATCGCTACACTGAAGCTTTCTTT	CASSPDRDRYTEAFF
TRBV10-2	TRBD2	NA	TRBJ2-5	TGCGCCAGCAGTGGGACTAGCGGGATAGAGACCCAGTACTTC	CASSGTSGIETQYF
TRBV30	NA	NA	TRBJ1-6	TGTGCCTGGAGGGGAGCACCTCCTGAGGCCCTCCACTTT	CAWRGAPPEALHF
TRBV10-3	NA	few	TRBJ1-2	TGTGCCATTCAGGACGGACTAAACTATGGCTACACCTTC	CAIQDGLNYGYTF
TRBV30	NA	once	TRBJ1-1	TGTGCCTGGACCCAGGGGCTCCCGGGGACTGAAGCTTTCTTT	CAWTQGLPGTEAFF
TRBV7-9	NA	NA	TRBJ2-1	TGTGCCAGCAGCCCAGTGATTCGGGGGTATGAGCAGTTCTTC	CASSPVIRGYEQFF
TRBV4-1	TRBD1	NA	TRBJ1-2	TGCGCCAGCAGCCAAGATACAGGGGGCGCGTTCGGCTACACCTTC	CASSQDTGGAFGYTF
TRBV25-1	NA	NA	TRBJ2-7	TGTGCCAGCAGGGCTGGCAGATACTACGAGCAGTACTTC	CASRAGRYYEQYF
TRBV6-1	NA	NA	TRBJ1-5	TGTGCCAGCAGGGCAGGGGATAGCAATCAGCCCCAGCATTTT	CASRAGDSNQPQHF
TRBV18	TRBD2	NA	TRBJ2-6	TGTGCCAGCTCACCACCAAATAGCGGGGGCTCTGGGGCCAACGTCCTGACTTTC	CASSPPNSGGSGANVLTF
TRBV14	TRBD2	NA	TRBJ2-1	TGTGCCAGCAGCCAAGAGTCGCGACTAGCGGGTATCTACAATGAGCAGTTCTTC	CASSQESRLAGIYNEQFF
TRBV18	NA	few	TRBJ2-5	TGTGCCAGCTCACCGAACCGAGAGACCCAGTACTTC	CASSPNRETQYF
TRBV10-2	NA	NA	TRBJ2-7	TGCGCCAGCAGTGTATTAGGCGGGCACAGCTCCTACGAGCAGTACTTC	CASSVLGGHSSYEQYF
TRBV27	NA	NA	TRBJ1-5	TGTGCCAGCAGTTTTTCCCCCAGGGGCAATCAGCCCCAGCATTTT	CASSFSPRGNQPQHF
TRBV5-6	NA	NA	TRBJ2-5	TGTGCCAGCAGCCAACAAGGGACCATCCAAGAGACCCAGTACTTC	CASSQQGTIQETQYF
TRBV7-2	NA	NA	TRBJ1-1	TGTGCCAGCAGCCGAACAAGGAACACTGAAGCTTTCTTT	CASSRTRNTEAFF
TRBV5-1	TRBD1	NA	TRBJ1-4	TGCGCCAGCAGCTTAGGGACAGGGGAAGAAAAACTGTTTTTT	CASSLGTGEEKLFF